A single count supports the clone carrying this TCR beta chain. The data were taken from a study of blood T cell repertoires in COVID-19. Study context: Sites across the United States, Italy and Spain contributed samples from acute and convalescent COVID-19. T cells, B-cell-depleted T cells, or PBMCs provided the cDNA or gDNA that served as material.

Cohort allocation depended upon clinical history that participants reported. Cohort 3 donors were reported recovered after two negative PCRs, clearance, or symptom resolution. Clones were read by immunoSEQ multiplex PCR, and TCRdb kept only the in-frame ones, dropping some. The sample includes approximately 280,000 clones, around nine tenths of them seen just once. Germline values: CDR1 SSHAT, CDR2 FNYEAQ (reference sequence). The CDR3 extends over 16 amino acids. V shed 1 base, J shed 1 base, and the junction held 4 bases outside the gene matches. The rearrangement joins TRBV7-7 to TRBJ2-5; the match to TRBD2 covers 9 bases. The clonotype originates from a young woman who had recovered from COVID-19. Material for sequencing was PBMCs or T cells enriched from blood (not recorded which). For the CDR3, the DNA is TGTGCCAGCAGCTTAGGCGGGGGGGCCCCCCAAGAGACCCAGTACTTC. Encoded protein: CASSLGGGAPQETQYF.